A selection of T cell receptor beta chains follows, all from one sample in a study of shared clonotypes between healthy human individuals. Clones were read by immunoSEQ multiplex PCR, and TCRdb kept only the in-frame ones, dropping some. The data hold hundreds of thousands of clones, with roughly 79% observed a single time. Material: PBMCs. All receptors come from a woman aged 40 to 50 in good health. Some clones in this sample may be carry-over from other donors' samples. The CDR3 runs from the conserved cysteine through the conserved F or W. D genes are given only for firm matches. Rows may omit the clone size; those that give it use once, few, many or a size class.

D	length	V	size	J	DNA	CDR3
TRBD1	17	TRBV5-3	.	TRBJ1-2	TGTGCCAGAAGTGGCGCCCGTGGACAGGGGAAAATAGGCGGCTACACCTTC	CARSGARGQGKIGGYTF
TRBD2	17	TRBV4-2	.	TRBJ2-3	TGTGCCAGCAGCCAGGGGACTAGCGGCCTCTTCCCAGATACGCAGTATTTT	CASSQGTSGLFPDTQYF
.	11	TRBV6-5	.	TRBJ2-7	TGTGCCAGCACCGAATGGAACGAGCAGTACTTC	CASTEWNEQYF
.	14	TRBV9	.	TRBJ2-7	TGTGCCAGCAGCGTAGGGGCCCAGGGCTACGAGCAGTACTTC	CASSVGAQGYEQYF
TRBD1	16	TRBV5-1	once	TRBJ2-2	TGCGCCAGCTCCCCCTGGGGGACAGGAAACACCGGGGAGCTGTTTTTT	CASSPWGTGNTGELFF
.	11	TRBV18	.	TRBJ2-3	TGTGCCAGCTCCGCGCAGGATACGCAGTATTTT	CASSAQDTQYF
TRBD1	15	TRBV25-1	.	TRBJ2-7	TGTGCCAGCAGTCCCTCCGGGACAGGGACCTACGAGCAGTACTTC	CASSPSGTGTYEQYF
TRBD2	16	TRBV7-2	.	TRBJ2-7	TGTGCCAGCAGCTTAGATAGCGGGAGGGCAGGCGGGGAGCAGTACTTC	CASSLDSGRAGGEQYF
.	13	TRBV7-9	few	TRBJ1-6	TGTGCCAGCAGCTTACGGGATAATTCACCCCTCCACTTT	CASSLRDNSPLHF
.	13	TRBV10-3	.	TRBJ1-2	TGTGCCATCAGGGGCTCGACGGACTATGGCTACACCTTC	CAIRGSTDYGYTF
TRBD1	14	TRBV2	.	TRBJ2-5	TGTGCCAGCAGTGGGACAGGGGGCTATGAGACCCAGTACTTC	CASSGTGGYETQYF
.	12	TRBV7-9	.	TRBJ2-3	TGTGCCAGCAGTCGCGGCACAGATACGCAGTATTTT	CASSRGTDTQYF
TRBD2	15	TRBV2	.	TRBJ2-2	TGTGCCAGCAGTGCAGGACTAGCGTCCACCGGGGAGCTGTTTTTT	CASSAGLASTGELFF
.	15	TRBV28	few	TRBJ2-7	TGTGCCAGCAGAGACCCTCGGGGGTACGGTAACGAGCAGTACTTC	CASRDPRGYGNEQYF
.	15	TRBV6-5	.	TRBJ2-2	TGTGCCAGCACTCTCCGGTACAGAGGCACCGGGGAGCTGTTTTTT	CASTLRYRGTGELFF
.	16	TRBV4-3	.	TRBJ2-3	TGCGCCAGCAGCCAAGGCTTCAAGGGTACGGGCGCTACGCAGTATTTT	CASSQGFKGTGATQYF
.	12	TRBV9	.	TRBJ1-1	TGTGCCAGCAGCGTTGGGGGATCTGAAGCTTTCTTT	CASSVGGSEAFF
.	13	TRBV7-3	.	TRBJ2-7	TGTGCCAGCAGCTCCACAATAGAGACCGAGCAGTACTTC	CASSSTIETEQYF
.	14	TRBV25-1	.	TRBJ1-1	TGTGCCAGCAGTGGAGGACCAGACTACACTGAAGCTTTCTTT	CASSGGPDYTEAFF
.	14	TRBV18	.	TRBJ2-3	TGTGCCAGCTCACCACCGGTAATGGGAGATACGCAGTATTTT	CASSPPVMGDTQYF
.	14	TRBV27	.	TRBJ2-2	TGTGCCAGCAGTTTAGGAGGGTACACCGGGGAGCTGTTTTTT	CASSLGGYTGELFF
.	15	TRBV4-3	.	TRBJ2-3	TGCGCCAGCAGCCAAGACGCATTAGCCACAGATACGCAGTATTTT	CASSQDALATDTQYF
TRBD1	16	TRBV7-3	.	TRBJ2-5	TGTGCCAGCAGCGCCGTGGGACAGGGAACGGGGGAGACCCAGTACTTC	CASSAVGQGTGETQYF
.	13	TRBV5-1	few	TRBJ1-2	TGCGCCAGCAGCTTGGCGGCCCGGGGTGGCTACACCTTC	CASSLAARGGYTF
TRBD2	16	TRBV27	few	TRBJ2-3	TGTGCCAGCAGTTCGCCAAGACTAGCGGGGACAGATACGCAGTATTTT	CASSSPRLAGTDTQYF
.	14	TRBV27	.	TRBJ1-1	TGTGCCAGCAAATTGAGAGGGGAAGACACTGAAGCTTTCTTT	CASKLRGEDTEAFF
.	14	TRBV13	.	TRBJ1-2	TGTGCCAGCAGCTTAGGTACTAAGCACTATGGCTACACCTTC	CASSLGTKHYGYTF
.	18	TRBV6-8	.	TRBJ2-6	TGTGCCAGCAGACGGCGGACAGGGACTAGCTCTGGGGCCAACGTCCTGACTTTC	CASRRRTGTSSGANVLTF
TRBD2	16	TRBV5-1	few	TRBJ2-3	TGCGCCAGCAGCCCGACCCCACTAGCGGGAGGAGATACGCAGTATTTT	CASSPTPLAGGDTQYF
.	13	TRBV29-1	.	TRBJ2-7	TGCAGCGTTGATTCCGGGACATCCTACGAGCAGTACTTC	CSVDSGTSYEQYF
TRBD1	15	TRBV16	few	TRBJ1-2	TGTGCCAGCAGCCAATGGGGACAGCTAGACTATGGCTACACCTTC	CASSQWGQLDYGYTF
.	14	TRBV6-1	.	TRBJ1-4	TGTGCCAGCAGCCCGAGGGGCTCAGGTGATCAACTGTTTTTT	CASSPRGSGDQLFF
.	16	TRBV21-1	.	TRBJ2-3	TGTGCCAGCAGCGGGACTAGCGGGAGCTGGGGAGATACGCAGTATTTT	CASSGTSGSWGDTQYF
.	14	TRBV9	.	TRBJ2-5	TGTGCCAGCAGCCCCGGACGGTCACAAGAGACCCAGTACTTC	CASSPGRSQETQYF
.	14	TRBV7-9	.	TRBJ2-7	TGTGCCAGCAGCTTGGCTGGCAGAACCTACGAGCAGTACTTC	CASSLAGRTYEQYF
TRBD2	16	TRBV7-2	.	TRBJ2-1	TGTGCCAGCAGCTTAGGGACTAGCGGGCACTACAATGAGCAGTTCTTC	CASSLGTSGHYNEQFF
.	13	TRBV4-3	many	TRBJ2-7	TGCGCCAGCAGCCAAGAGGTAGGGCCCGAGCAGTACTTC	CASSQEVGPEQYF
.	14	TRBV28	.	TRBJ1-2	TGTGCCAGCAGCTACCCCGGGGGTGGGGAAGGCTACACCTTC	CASSYPGGGEGYTF
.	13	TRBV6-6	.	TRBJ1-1	TGTGCCAGCCTTTCTGGGCGGGACACTGAAGCTTTCTTT	CASLSGRDTEAFF
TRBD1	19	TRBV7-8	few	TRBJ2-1	TGTGCCAGCAGCTATCGGGACAGGGTTTCCGCTAGCTCCCGCAATGAGCAGTTCTTC	CASSYRDRVSASSRNEQFF
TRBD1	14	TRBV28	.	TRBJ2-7	TGTGCCAGCAGTACTCCGGGACAGAAGGACGAGCAGTACTTC	CASSTPGQKDEQYF
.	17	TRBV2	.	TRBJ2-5	TGTGCCAGCAGTGAAGCGCACTCTCTCTGGGGGCAAGAGACCCAGTACTTC	CASSEAHSLWGQETQYF
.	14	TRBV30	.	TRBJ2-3	TGTGCCTGGAGTCCAACCCCCGTACCAGATACGCAGTATTTT	CAWSPTPVPDTQYF
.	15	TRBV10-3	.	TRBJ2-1	TGTGCCATCAGTGAGTCTACCGGTTCCTACAATGAGCAGTTCTTC	CAISESTGSYNEQFF